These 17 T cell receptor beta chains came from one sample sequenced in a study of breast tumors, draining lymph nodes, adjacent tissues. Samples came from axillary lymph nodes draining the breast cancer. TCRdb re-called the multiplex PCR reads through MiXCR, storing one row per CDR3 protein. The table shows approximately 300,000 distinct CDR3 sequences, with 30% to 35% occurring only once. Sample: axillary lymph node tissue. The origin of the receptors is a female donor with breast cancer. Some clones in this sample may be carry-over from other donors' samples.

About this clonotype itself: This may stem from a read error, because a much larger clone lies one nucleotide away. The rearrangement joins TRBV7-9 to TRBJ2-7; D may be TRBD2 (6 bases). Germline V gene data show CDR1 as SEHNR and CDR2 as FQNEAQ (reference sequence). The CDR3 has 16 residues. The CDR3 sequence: CAGSFSSGGRPYEQYF. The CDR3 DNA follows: TGTGCCGGCAGCTTTTCCTCCGGAGGGCGGCCCTACGAGCAGTACTTC.

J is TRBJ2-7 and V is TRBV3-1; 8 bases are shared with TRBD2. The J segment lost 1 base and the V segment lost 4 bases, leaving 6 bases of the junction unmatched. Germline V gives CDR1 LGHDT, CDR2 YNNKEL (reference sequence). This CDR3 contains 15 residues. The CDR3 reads CASSPLAGRSYEQYF. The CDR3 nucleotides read TGTGCCAGCAGCCCCCTAGCGGGTAGATCCTACGAGCAGTACTTC.

CDR3 nucleotides: TGTGCCATCAGTGTGAGAGGGGACCATGGCTACAATGAGCAGTTCTTC. Its translation: CAISVRGDHGYNEQFF. This chain connects TRBV10-3 to TRBJ2-1; either TRBD1 or TRBD2 may supply D (5 bases each). From germline, CDR1 is ENHRY and CDR2 SYGVKD. Trimming removed 4 bases at V and 3 bases at J, with 16 bases between. This CDR3 spans 16 amino acids.

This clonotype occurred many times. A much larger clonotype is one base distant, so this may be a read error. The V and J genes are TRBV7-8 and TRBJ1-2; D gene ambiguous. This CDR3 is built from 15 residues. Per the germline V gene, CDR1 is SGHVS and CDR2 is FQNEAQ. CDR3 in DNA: TGTGCCAGCAATCGGGGAGGTGATCTCGGCTATGGCTACCCCTTC. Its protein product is CASNRGGDLGYGYPF.

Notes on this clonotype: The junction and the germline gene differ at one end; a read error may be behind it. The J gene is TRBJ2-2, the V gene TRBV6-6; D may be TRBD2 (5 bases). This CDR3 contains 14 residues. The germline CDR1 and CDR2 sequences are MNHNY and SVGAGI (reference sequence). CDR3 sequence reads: CAGSRTLFTGELFF. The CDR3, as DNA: TGTGCCGGCAGTCGGACCTTATTCACCGGGGAGCTGTTCTTT.

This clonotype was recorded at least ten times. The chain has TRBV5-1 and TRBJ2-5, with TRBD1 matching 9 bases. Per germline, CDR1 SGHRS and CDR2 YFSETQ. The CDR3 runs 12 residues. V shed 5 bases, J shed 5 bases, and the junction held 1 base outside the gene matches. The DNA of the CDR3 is TGCGCCAGCAGTGGGACAGGGGAGACCCAGTACTTC. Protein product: CASSGTGETQYF. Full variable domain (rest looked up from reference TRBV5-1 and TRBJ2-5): KAGVTQTPRYLIKTRGQQVTLSCSPISGHRSVSWYQQTPGQGLQFLFEYFSETQRNKGNFPGRFSGRQFSNSRSEMNVSTLELGDSALYLCASSGTGETQYFGPGTRLLVL.

CDR3 region: CASIRTTGIGDRTFF. Here the CDR3 DNA reads TGTGCCAGCATCCGAACTACAGGGATAGGGGACCGTACTTTCTTT. The chain is built from TRBV2 and TRBJ1-1; a possible D gene is TRBD1 (6 bases). This CDR3 has 15 residues. Germline V gives CDR1 SNHLY, CDR2 FYNNEI. Trimming took off 7 bases at V and 12 bases at J, with 27 bases between the two ends.

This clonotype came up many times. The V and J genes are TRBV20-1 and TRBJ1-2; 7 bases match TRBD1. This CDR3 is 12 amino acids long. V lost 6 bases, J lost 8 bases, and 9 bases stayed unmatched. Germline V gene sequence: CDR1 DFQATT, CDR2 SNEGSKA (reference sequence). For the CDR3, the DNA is TGCAGTGCCACCCCGGGACAGCAGGGCTACACCTTC. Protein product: CSATPGQQGYTF.

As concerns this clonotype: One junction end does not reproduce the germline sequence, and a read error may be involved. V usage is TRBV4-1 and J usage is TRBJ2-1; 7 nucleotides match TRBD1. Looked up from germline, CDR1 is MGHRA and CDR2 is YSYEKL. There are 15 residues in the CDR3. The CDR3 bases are TGCGCCAGCAGCCAACTACAGGGGTTCTACAATGAGCAGTCCTTC. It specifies CASSQLQGFYNEQSF.

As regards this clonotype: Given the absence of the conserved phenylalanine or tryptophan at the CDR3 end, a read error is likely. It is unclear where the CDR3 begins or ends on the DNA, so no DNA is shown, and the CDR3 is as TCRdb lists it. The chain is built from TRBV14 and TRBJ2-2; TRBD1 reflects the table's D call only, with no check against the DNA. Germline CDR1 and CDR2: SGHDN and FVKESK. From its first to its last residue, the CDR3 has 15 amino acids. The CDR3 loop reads CASSHNDRNTGELMS.

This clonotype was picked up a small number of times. The CDR3 DNA is TGCAGCCTGCGGATCGGGCTAAACACTGAAGCTTTCTTT. Residues: CSLRIGLNTEAFF. The chain carries TRBV29-1 and TRBJ1-1, with D hard to call. Germline assignment: CDR1 SQVTM and CDR2 ANQGSEA. The CDR3 sequence is 13 residues long. The V and J ends lost 8 bases and 2 bases respectively, with 15 bases between them.

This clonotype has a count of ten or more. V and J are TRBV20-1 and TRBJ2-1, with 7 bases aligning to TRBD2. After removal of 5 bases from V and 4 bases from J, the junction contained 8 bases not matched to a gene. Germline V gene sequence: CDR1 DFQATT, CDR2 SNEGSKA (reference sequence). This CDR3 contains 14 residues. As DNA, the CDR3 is TGCAGTGCTCTTCCGGGACTATCTTACAATGAGCAGTTCTTC. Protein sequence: CSALPGLSYNEQFF.

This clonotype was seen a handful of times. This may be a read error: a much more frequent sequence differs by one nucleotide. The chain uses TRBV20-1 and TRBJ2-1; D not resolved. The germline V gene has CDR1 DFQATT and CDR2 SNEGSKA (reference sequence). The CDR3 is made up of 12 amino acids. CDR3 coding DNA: TGCAGTGCTAGACACCTTTACAATGAGCCGTTCTTC. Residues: CSARHLYNEPFF.

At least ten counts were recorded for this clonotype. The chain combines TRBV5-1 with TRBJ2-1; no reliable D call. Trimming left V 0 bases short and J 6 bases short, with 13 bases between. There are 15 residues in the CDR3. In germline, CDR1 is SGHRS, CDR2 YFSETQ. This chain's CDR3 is CASSLDAVPVNEQFF. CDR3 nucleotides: TGCGCCAGCAGCTTGGATGCAGTCCCGGTCAATGAGCAGTTCTTC.

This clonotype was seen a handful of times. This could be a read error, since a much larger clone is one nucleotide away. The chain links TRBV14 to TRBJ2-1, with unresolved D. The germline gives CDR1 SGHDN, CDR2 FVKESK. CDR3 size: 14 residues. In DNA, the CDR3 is TGTGCCAGCAGCCTAGGTTTAGTAGTCAATGAGCAGTCCTTC. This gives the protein CASSLGLVVNEQSF.

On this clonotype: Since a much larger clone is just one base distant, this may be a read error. CDR3 loop: CSGAQGDAIYF. CDR3 bases: TGCAGCGGAGCTCAGGGAGACGCCATATATTTT. V usage is TRBV29-1 and J usage is TRBJ1-3; D possibly corresponds to TRBD1 (5 bases). The germline V gene encodes CDR1 SQVTM and CDR2 ANQGSEA. This CDR3 is 11 amino acids long. Trimming took off 7 bases at V and 11 bases at J, with 15 bases between the two ends. Drawing the rest from reference TRBV29-1 and TRBJ1-3, the complete variable domain is SAVISQKPSRDICQRGTSLTIQCQVDSQVTMMFWYRQQPGQSLTLIATANQGSEATYESGFVIDKFPISRPNLTFSTLTVSNMSPEDSSIYLCSGAQGDAIYFGEGSWLTVV.

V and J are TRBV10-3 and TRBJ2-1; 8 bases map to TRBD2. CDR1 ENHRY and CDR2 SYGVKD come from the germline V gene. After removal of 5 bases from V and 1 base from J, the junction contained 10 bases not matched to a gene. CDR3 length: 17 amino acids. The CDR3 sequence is CAISSSSERESYNEQFF. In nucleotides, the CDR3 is TGTGCCATCAGTTCCAGCAGTGAGCGGGAGTCCTACAATGAGCAGTTCTTC.